Included here is one TCR beta chain sequence, with context. Its antigen is unidentified. Each patient's relapse followed autologous stem cell transplantation, and brentuximab vedotin exposure varied. Germline CDR1 SGDLS, CDR2 YYNGEE. This CDR3 comprises 13 residues. With V trimmed by 4 bases and J by 3 bases, 4 bases remained unmatched. Sequenced by immunoSEQ multiplex PCR; TCRdb stores in-frame clones only, minus some. The sample holds about 46,000 clones, 73% seen once. This entry belongs to a study of PD-1 blockade in classical Hodgkin lymphoma. Study observations and caveats: Excluded were patients who started nivolumab under 1 year after ASCT, a group that had lower diversity.

The specimen was peripheral blood mononuclear cells (PBMCs), collected at baseline. V gene TRBV9 combines with J gene TRBJ2-7; 7 nucleotides agree with TRBD1. This sequence was found in a human donor with classical Hodgkin lymphoma. DNA of the CDR3: TGTGCCAGCAGCCAGGGACAGTACTACGAGCAGTACTTC. This encodes CASSQGQYYEQYF.